This T cell receptor (beta chain) was profiled in a study of neurological immune-mediated disorders. This CDR3 has 12 residues. Germline V gene lookup returns CDR1 DFQATT and CDR2 SNEGSKA (reference sequence). The V gene lost 3 bases and the J gene lost 4 bases, with 7 bases spanning the gap. TCRdb passed the 5' RACE reads through MiXCR, listing each CDR3 protein once. The profile shows some 76,000 distinct CDR3 sequences, 3.2% of them singletons. General observations from the study: HTLV-1-associated myelopathy led in TCR clonal expansion, while multiple sclerosis ranked lowest, below healthy controls. One cluster of related CDR3 sequences contained, by phylogenetic grouping, the repertoires of 18 of 34 multiple sclerosis patients and formed a possible signature.

A remark on this clonotype: Its specificity is unknown.

The TCR was taken from a woman between 50 and 59 years old with multiple sclerosis. The specimen was PBMCs. V usage is TRBV20-1 and J usage is TRBJ2-4, with D perhaps matching TRBD2 (6 bases). CDR3 sequence reads: CSASGGKNIQYF. The CDR3, as DNA: TGCAGTGCTAGCGGGGGTAAAAACATTCAGTACTTC.